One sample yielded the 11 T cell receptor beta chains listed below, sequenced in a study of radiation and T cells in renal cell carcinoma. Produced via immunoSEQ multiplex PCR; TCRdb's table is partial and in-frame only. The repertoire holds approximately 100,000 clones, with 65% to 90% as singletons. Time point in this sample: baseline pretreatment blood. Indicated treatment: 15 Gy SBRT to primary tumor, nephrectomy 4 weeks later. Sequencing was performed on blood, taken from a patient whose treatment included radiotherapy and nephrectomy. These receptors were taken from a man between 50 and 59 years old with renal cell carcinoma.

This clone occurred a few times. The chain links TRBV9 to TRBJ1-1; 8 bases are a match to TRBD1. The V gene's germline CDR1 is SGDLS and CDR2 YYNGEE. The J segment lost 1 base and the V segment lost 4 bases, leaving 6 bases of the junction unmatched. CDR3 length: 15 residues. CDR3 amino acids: CASSLKDRANTEAFF. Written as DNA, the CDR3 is TGTGCCAGCAGCCTGAAGGACAGGGCGAACACTGAAGCTTTCTTT.

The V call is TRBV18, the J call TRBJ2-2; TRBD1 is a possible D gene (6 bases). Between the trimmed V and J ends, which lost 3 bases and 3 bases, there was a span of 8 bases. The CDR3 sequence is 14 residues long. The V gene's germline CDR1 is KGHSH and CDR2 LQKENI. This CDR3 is CASSPRQDTGELFF. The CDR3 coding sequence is TGTGCCAGCTCACCCCGACAGGACACCGGGGAGCTGTTTTTT.

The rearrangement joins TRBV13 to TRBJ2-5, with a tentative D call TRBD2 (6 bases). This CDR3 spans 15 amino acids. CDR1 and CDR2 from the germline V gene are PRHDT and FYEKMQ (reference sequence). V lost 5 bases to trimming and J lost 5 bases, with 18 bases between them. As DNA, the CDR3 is TGTGCCAGCAGCCCGTGGGCGCGGGACCGGGAGACCCAGTACTTC. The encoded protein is CASSPWARDRETQYF.

CDR3 residues: CASSLDRITYNEQFF. CDR3 sequence (DNA): TGCGCCAGCAGCTTGGACAGGATAACCTACAATGAGCAGTTCTTC. The J gene is TRBJ2-1, the V gene TRBV5-1, with D maybe TRBD1 (5 bases). Per the germline V gene, CDR1 is SGHRS and CDR2 is YFSETQ. The ends were cut back, 0 bases at V and 2 bases at J, with 9 bases in the middle. This CDR3 is 15 amino acids long.

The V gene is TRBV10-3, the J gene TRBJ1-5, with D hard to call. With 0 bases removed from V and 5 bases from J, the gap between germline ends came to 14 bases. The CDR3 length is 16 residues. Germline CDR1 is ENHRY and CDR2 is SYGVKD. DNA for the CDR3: TGTGCCATCAGTGAGTCGGGAGACGGAAAGGATCAGCCCCAGCATTTT. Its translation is CAISESGDGKDQPQHF.

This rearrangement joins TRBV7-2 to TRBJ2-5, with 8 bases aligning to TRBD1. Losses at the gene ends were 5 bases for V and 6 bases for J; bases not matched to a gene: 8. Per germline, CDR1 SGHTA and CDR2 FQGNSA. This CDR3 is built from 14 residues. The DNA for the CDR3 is TGTGCCAGCAGCCCATTAGGACAGGGCAAGACCCAGTACTTC. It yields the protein CASSPLGQGKTQYF.

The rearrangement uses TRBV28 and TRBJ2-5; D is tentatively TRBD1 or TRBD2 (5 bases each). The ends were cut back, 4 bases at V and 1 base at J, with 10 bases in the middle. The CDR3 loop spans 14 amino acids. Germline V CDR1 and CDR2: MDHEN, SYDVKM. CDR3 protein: CASSSSGTQETQYF. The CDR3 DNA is TGTGCCAGCAGTTCCTCCGGGACCCAAGAGACCCAGTACTTC. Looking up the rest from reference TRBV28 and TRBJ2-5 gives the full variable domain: DVKVTQSSRYLVKRTGEKVFLECVQDMDHENMFWYRQDPGLGLRLIYFSYDVKMKEKGDIPEGYSVSREKKERFSLILESASTNQTSMYLCASSSSGTQETQYFGPGTRLLVL.

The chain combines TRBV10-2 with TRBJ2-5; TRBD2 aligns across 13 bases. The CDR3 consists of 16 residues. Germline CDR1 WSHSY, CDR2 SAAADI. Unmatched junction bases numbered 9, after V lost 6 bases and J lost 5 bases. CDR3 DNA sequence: TGCGCCAGCAGATCAACTAGCGGGAGGGCCCCGGAGACCCAGTACTTC. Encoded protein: CASRSTSGRAPETQYF.

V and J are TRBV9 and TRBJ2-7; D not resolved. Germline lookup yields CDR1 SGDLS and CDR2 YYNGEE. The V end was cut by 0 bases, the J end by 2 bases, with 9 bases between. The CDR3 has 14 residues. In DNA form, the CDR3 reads TGTGCCAGCAGCGTAGGGAGTAGAGCCTACGAGCAGTACTTC. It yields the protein CASSVGSRAYEQYF.

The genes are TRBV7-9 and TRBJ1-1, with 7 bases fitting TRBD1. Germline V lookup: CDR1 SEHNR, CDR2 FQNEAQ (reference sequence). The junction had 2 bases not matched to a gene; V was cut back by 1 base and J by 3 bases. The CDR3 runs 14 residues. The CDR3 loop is CASSLDTGDTEAFF. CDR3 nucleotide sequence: TGTGCCAGCAGCTTAGACACAGGGGACACTGAAGCTTTCTTT. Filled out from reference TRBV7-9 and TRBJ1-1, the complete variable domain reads DTGVSQNPRHKITKRGQNVTFRCDPISEHNRLYWYRQTLGQGPEFLTYFQNEAQLEKSRLLSDRFSAERPKGSFSTLEIQRTEQGDSAMYLCASSLDTGDTEAFFGQGTRLTVV.

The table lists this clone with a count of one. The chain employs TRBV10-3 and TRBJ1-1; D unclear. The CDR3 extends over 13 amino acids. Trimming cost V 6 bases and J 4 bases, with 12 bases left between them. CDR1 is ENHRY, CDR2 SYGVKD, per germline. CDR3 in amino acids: CAIRGDRGTEAFF. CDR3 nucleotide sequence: TGTGCCATCAGGGGAGACCGGGGCACTGAAGCTTTCTTT.